Each of the 22 T cell receptor beta chains below was sequenced from the same sample in a study of T-cell memory formation after mild COVID-19. Via MiXCR, TCRdb re-called the 5' RACE reads, giving one row per CDR3 protein. The sample holds fewer than 700,000 distinct CDR3 sequences, around 17% seen once. The sequencing input was PBMCs or a T cell subset sorted from them (not recorded which). The source of these receptors is an adult woman who had mild COVID-19 (a few samples of this study predate the infection). Cell type and time point are not known.

This clonotype occurred a few times. The CDR3 spells CASSLFRLAGPNEQFF. The CDR3 nucleotides read TGTGCCAGCAGCTTATTCCGACTAGCGGGACCCAATGAGCAGTTCTTC. The rearrangement uses TRBV7-8 and TRBJ2-1, with 11 positions matching TRBD2. Germline V gene lookup returns CDR1 SGHVS and CDR2 FQNEAQ. The trim removed 2 bases at V and 6 bases at J, leaving 6 bases unmatched. The CDR3 sequence is 16 residues long.

The chain combines TRBV20-1 with TRBJ1-2; no clear D. The CDR3 contains 15 residues. V lost 0 bases to trimming and J lost 0 bases, with 11 bases between them. CDR1 is DFQATT and CDR2 is SNEGSKA in the germline V gene (reference sequence). CDR3 bases: TGCAGTGCTAGAGATCATAATCAAGCTAACTATGGCTACACCTTC. This sequence encodes CSARDHNQANYGYTF.

V usage is TRBV20-1 and J usage is TRBJ1-2, with D perhaps matching TRBD1 (5 bases). CDR1 DFQATT and CDR2 SNEGSKA come from the germline V gene (reference sequence). The V end was cut by 6 bases, the J end by 5 bases, with 19 bases between. The CDR3 sequence is 14 residues long. The CDR3 spells CSALTGGTRYGYTF. The CDR3 DNA is TGCAGTGCCCTCACTGGAGGGACCCGGTATGGCTACACCTTC.

The chain couples TRBV18 to TRBJ2-1; a possible D gene is TRBD2 (6 bases). Germline values: CDR1 KGHSH, CDR2 LQKENI. V lost 4 bases and J 6 bases, leaving 16 bases between the germline ends. The CDR3 extends over 15 amino acids. The CDR3 is CASSLESVAANEQFF. The CDR3 DNA follows: TGTGCCAGCTCACTCGAGTCAGTAGCGGCCAATGAGCAGTTCTTC. The complete variable domain, with remaining parts taken from reference TRBV18 and TRBJ2-1, reads NAGVMQNPRHLVRRRGQEARLRCSPMKGHSHVYWYRQLPEEGLKFMVYLQKENIIDESGMPKERFSAEFPKEGPSILRIQQVVRGDSAAYFCASSLESVAANEQFFGPGTRLTVL.

This clonotype was detected a few times. The V call is TRBV3-1, the J call TRBJ1-1; possible D gene TRBD1, 5 bases. The CDR3 is 14 residues long. The germline V gene has CDR1 LGHDT and CDR2 YNNKEL (reference sequence). V lost 6 bases to trimming and J lost 6 bases, with 17 bases between them. This CDR3 reads CASSRRAGRAEAFF. The CDR3 nucleotides read TGTGCCAGCAGTCGTCGTGCAGGGAGAGCTGAAGCTTTCTTT.

A few counts support this clonotype. This chain joins TRBV5-1 and TRBJ2-3; no definite D call. The CDR3 covers 15 residues. Germline lookup yields CDR1 SGHRS and CDR2 YFSETQ. V was pared by 1 base and J by 0 bases, with 9 bases between. The chain's CDR3 is CASSLSVDSTDTQYF. The CDR3 DNA sequence: TGCGCCAGCAGCTTGAGCGTGGACAGCACAGATACGCAGTATTTT. The full variable domain, its missing parts supplied by reference TRBV5-1 and TRBJ2-3, is KAGVTQTPRYLIKTRGQQVTLSCSPISGHRSVSWYQQTPGQGLQFLFEYFSETQRNKGNFPGRFSGRQFSNSRSEMNVSTLELGDSALYLCASSLSVDSTDTQYFGPGTRLTVL.

This clonotype was found a few times. The genes are TRBV7-9 and TRBJ1-4; TRBD1 agrees at 7 bases. The V gene's germline CDR1 is SEHNR and CDR2 FQNEAQ (reference sequence). This CDR3 has 16 residues. V shed 2 bases, J shed 3 bases, and the junction held 6 bases outside the gene matches. The DNA for the CDR3 is TGTGCCAGCAGCTTAAGGACAGGCTCACCTAATGAAAAACTGTTTTTT. Translation: CASSLRTGSPNEKLFF.

The gene calls are TRBV5-6 and TRBJ1-5, with D possibly TRBD1 on 6 matching bases. This CDR3 region has 14 residues. From germline, CDR1 is SGHDT and CDR2 YYEEEE. Trimming removed 2 bases at V and 6 bases at J, with 12 bases between. The CDR3 loop reads CASSLRGTAQPQHF. The CDR3 nucleotides read TGTGCCAGCAGCTTAAGGGGGACGGCTCAGCCCCAGCATTTT.

The V and J genes are TRBV3-1 and TRBJ1-3; no clear D gene. The CDR3 runs to 13 residues. CDR1 and CDR2 from the germline V gene are LGHDT and YNNKEL (reference sequence). V was clipped by 4 bases and J by 0 bases, with 4 bases between them. CDR3 coding DNA: TGTGCCAGCAGCCGCCTCTCTGGAAACACCATATATTTT. Its translation is CASSRLSGNTIYF.

This clonotype was found a few times. Here the CDR3 reads CASSWSGGASTDTQYF. CDR3 DNA sequence: TGTGCCAGCAGCTGGAGCGGGGGGGCATCGACAGATACGCAGTATTTT. V gene TRBV7-2 combines with J gene TRBJ2-3, with 10 bases that match TRBD2. V dropped 4 bases and J dropped 3; count of bases not matched to a gene: 7. Germline V CDR1 and CDR2: SGHTA, FQGNSA. The CDR3 sequence is 16 residues long. Full variable domain (remainder filled in from reference TRBV7-2 and TRBJ2-3): GAGVSQSPSNKVTEKGKDVELRCDPISGHTALYWYRQSLGQGLEFLIYFQGNSAPDKSGLPSDRFSAERTGGSVSTLTIQRTQQEDSAVYLCASSWSGGASTDTQYFGPGTRLTVL.

The chain joins TRBV11-2 to TRBJ2-5; 13 bases align to TRBD2. There are 16 residues in the CDR3. V shed 5 bases, J shed 3 bases, and the junction held 6 bases outside the gene matches. The germline V gene encodes CDR1 SGHAT and CDR2 FQNNGV. In DNA form, the CDR3 reads TGTGCCAGCAGCCCAGGGACTAGCGGGGAAAAAGAGACCCAGTACTTC. This gives the protein CASSPGTSGEKETQYF.

This clonotype was found a few times. The CDR3 protein is CASSLGDRGGEQFF. CDR3 DNA sequence: TGCGCCAGCAGCTTGGGAGACAGGGGAGGTGAGCAGTTCTTC. The J gene is TRBJ2-1, the V gene TRBV5-1; TRBD1 matches 8 bases. Germline V gives CDR1 SGHRS, CDR2 YFSETQ. The V segment lost 0 bases and the J segment 9 bases; nucleotides outside the gene matches: 5. This CDR3 comprises 14 residues.

The chain joins TRBV7-9 to TRBJ2-3; D call uncertain. The V end lost 3 bases, the J end lost 10 bases, and 11 bases lay between the germline ends. CDR1 is SEHNR, CDR2 FQNEAQ, per germline (reference sequence). The CDR3 has 12 amino acids. As DNA, the CDR3 is TGTGCCAGCAGCTTCGGTCCCGAGTCGCAGTATTTT. Its protein is CASSFGPESQYF.

This clonotype was observed a few times. This chain links TRBV7-9 with TRBJ2-1; tentative D call: TRBD1 (6 bases). Trimming removed 4 bases at V and 5 bases at J, with 18 bases between. Germline loops: CDR1 SEHNR, CDR2 FQNEAQ (reference sequence). The CDR3 loop spans 16 amino acids. CDR3 sequence reads: CASSYRMDSSNNEQFF. The DNA for the CDR3 is TGTGCCAGCAGCTATAGAATGGACAGCAGTAACAATGAGCAGTTCTTC.

This clonotype has more than one count but fewer than ten. The rearrangement joins TRBV6-1 to TRBJ1-1, with D possibly TRBD1 on 5 matching bases. V was clipped by 2 bases and J by 3 bases, with 10 bases between them. The V gene's germline CDR1 is MNHNS and CDR2 SASEGT. The CDR3 covers 14 residues. The CDR3 DNA reads TGTGCCAGCAGTGAACTGGCGGGGGACACTGAAGCTTTCTTT. This sequence encodes CASSELAGDTEAFF.

This clonotype was detected only a few times. The rearrangement links TRBV14 to TRBJ2-7; a weak D match, TRBD2 (5 bases). This CDR3 is 14 amino acids long. CDR1 is SGHDN and CDR2 is FVKESK in the germline V gene. The V and J ends lost 4 bases and 4 bases respectively, with 14 bases between them. The CDR3 DNA is TGTGCCAGCAGCCCCTTGTGGGGAGAATACGAGCAGTACTTC. Amino acids: CASSPLWGEYEQYF. The variable domain in full, with the rest retrieved from reference TRBV14 and TRBJ2-7, is EAGVTQFPSHSVIEKGQTVTLRCDPISGHDNLYWYRRVMGKEIKFLLHFVKESKQDESGMPNNRFLAERTGGTYSTLKVQPAELEDSGVYFCASSPLWGEYEQYFGPGTRLTVT.

J is TRBJ2-5 and V is TRBV5-1, with D possibly TRBD2 on 5 matching bases. The CDR3 runs to 16 residues. V was clipped by 4 bases and J by 2 bases, with 18 bases between them. The germline V gene encodes CDR1 SGHRS and CDR2 YFSETQ. CDR3 amino acids: CASSPQPLELQETQYF. In DNA form, the CDR3 reads TGCGCCAGCAGCCCCCAACCACTAGAACTTCAAGAGACCCAGTACTTC.

This clonotype was seen only a few times. V gene TRBV6-2 or TRBV6-3 combines with J gene TRBJ2-2; tentative D call: TRBD2 (6 bases). V shed 0 bases and J shed 2 bases, with 13 bases lying between them. Germline V gene lookup returns CDR1 MNHEY and CDR2 SVGEGT. The CDR3 covers 17 residues. Here the CDR3 DNA reads TGTGCCAGCAGTTACTCCTTTAGCGGATATAACACCGGGGAGCTGTTTTTT. Its translation: CASSYSFSGYNTGELFF.

The gene calls are TRBV5-1 and TRBJ2-1, with D possibly matching TRBD1 (6 bases). The length of the CDR3 is 17 residues. The V gene's germline CDR1 is SGHRS and CDR2 YFSETQ. Trimming removed 4 bases at V and 7 bases at J, with 24 bases between. CDR3 sequence (DNA): TGCGCCAGCAGCGTGGACCCCGGGACAAGGGCCATGAATGAGCAGTTCTTC. Encoded protein: CASSVDPGTRAMNEQFF.

There are a few counts of this clonotype. V and J are TRBV3-1 and TRBJ2-1; 7 nucleotides align to TRBD1. Germline CDR1 is LGHDT and CDR2 is YNNKEL (reference sequence). The V segment lost 0 bases and the J segment 4 bases; nucleotides outside the gene matches: 12. The CDR3 spans 18 residues. The CDR3 region is CASSQDGARDRKYNEQFF. CDR3 nucleotide sequence: TGTGCCAGCAGCCAAGATGGCGCCCGGGACAGAAAATACAATGAGCAGTTCTTC.

The genes are TRBV7-9 and TRBJ2-5, with a possible D match to TRBD2 (6 bases). Trimming took off 3 bases at V and 4 bases at J, with 18 bases between the two ends. Per the germline V gene, CDR1 is SEHNR and CDR2 is FQNEAQ (reference sequence). The CDR3 covers 16 residues. CDR3 in amino acids: CASSFADGEAGETQYF. CDR3 DNA sequence: TGTGCCAGCAGCTTCGCCGACGGGGAGGCGGGAGAGACCCAGTACTTC.

This clonotype was recorded a few times. The genes are TRBV30 and TRBJ2-2; 10 bases line up with TRBD2. Germline V lookup: CDR1 GTSNPN, CDR2 SVGIG (reference sequence). V dropped 0 bases and J dropped 3; count of bases not matched to a gene: 1. This CDR3 contains 15 residues. CDR3 bases: TGTGCCTGGAGTGTAGCGGGAGGGCACACCGGGGAGCTGTTTTTT. Its translation is CAWSVAGGHTGELFF.